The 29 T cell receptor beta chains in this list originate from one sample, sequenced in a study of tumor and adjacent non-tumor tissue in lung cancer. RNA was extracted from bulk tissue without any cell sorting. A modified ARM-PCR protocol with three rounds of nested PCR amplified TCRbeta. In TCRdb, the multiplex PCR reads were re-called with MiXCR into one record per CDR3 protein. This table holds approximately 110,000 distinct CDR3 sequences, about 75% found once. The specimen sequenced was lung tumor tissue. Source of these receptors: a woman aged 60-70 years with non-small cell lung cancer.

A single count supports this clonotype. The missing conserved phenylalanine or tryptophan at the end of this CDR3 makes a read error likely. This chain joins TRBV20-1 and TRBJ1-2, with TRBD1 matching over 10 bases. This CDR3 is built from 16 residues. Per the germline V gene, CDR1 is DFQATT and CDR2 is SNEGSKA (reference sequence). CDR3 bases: TGCAGTGCAAGAGATTCCGGGACAGGGGCTACTAATGGCTACACCATC. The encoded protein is CSARDSGTGATNGYTI.

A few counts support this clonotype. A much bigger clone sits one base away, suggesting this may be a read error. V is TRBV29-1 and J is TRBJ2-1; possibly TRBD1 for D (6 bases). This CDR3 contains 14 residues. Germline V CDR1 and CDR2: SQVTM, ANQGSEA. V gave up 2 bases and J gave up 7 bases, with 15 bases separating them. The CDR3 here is CSVEIQQGSNEQFF. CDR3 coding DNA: TGCAGCGTTGAAATCCAGCAGGGGAGTAATGAGCAGTTCTTC.

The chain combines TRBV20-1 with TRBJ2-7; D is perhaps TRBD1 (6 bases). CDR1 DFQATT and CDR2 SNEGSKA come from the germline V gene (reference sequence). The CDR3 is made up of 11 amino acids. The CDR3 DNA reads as TGCAGCGCGAGGGACACCTGCGAGCAGTACTTC. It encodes CSARDTCEQYF.

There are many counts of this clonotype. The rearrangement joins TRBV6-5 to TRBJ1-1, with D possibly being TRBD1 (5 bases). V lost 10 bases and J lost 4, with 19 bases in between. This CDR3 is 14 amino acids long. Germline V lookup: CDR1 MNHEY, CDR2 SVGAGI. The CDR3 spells CATNRLQGSTEAFF. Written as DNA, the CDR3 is TGTGCCACCAACCGTCTTCAGGGTAGCACTGAAGCTTTCTTT.

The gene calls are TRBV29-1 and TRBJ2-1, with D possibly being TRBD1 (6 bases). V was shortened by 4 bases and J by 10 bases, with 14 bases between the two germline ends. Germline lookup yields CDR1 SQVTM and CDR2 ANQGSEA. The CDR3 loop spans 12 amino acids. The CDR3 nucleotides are TGCAGCGTTGGCCTACAGGGCGGCGAGCAGTTCTTC. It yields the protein CSVGLQGGEQFF.

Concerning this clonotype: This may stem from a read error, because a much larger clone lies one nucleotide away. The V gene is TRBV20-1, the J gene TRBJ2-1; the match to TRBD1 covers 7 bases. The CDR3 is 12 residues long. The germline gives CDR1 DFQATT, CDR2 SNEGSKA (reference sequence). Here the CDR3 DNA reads TGCAGTGGCCAGACAGGGCCCAATGGGCAGTTCTTC. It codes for CSGQTGPNGQFF.

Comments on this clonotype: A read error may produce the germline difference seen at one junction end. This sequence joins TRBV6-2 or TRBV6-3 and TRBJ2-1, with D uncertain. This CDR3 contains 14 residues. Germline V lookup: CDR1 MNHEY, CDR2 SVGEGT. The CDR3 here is CASTPAVSYNGQFF. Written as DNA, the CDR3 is TGTGCCAGCACTCCCGCGGTTTCCTACAATGGGCAGTTCTTC.

In nucleotides, the CDR3 is TGCGCCAGCAGCTTGAAGGGGGCGCGGACAAATACGCAGTATTTT. The encoded protein is CASSLKGARTNTQYF. This chain uses TRBV5-1 with TRBJ2-3; 7 positions agree with TRBD1. From germline, CDR1 is SGHRS and CDR2 YFSETQ. The CDR3 extends over 15 amino acids. Trimming at V came to 1 base and at J to 7 bases, leaving 9 bases not matched to a gene.

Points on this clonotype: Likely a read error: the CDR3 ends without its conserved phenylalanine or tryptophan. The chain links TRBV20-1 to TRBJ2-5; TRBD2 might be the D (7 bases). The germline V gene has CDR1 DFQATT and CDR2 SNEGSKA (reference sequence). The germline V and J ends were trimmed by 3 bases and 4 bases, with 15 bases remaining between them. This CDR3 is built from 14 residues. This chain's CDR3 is CSASGAGDIETQYH. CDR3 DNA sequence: TGCAGTGCTAGCGGGGCGGGGGACATAGAGACCCAGTACCAC.

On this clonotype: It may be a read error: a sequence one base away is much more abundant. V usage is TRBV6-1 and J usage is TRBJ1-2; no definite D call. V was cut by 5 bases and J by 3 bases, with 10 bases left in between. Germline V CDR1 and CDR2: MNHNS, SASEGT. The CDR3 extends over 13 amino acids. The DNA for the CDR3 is TGTGCCAGCAGTCTTAATGTGGACTATGGCTACACCTTC. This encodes CASSLNVDYGYTF.

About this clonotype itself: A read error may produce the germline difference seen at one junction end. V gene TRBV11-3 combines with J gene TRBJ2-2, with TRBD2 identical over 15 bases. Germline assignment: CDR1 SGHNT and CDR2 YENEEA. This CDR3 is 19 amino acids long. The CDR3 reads CASSARGLAGGTNTMEPFF. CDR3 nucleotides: TGTGCCAGCAGCGCTCGGGGACTAGCGGGGGGTACGAACACCATGGAGCCGTTTTTT.

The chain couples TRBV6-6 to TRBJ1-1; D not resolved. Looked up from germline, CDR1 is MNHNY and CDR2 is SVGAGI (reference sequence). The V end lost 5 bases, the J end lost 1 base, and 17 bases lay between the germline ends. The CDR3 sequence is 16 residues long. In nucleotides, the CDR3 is TGTGCCAGCAGTCTCGGCGCAGGTCCGACGAACACTGAAGCTTTCTTT. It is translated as CASSLGAGPTNTEAFF.

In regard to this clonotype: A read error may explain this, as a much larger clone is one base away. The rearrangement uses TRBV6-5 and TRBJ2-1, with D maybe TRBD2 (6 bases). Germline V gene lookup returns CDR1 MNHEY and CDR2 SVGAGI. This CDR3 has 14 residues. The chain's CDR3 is CARSSPSRGYEQFF. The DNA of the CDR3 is TGTGCCAGGAGTTCCCCCTCTCGGGGGTATGAGCAGTTCTTC.

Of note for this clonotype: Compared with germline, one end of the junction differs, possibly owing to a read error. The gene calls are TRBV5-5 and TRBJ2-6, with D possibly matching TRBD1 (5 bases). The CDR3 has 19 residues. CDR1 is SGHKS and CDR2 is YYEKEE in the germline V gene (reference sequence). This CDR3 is CASSYPRGSTDSGANALTF. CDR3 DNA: TGTGCCAGCAGCTACCCAAGGGGATCGACAGACTCTGGGGCCAACGCCCTGACTTTC.

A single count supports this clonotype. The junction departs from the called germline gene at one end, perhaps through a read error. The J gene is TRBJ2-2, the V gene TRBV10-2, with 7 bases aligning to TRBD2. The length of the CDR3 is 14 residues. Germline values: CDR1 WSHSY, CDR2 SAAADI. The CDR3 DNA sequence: TGCACCAGCAGTGGGGGGGCGAACACCGGGGAGCTGTTTTTT. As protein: CTSSGGANTGELFF.

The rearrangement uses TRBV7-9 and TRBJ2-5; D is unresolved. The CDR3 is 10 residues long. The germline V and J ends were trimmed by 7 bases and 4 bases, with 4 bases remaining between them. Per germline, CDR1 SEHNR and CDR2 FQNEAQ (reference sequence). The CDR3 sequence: CASTGETQYF. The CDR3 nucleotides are TGTGCCAGCACCGGAGAGACCCAGTACTTC.

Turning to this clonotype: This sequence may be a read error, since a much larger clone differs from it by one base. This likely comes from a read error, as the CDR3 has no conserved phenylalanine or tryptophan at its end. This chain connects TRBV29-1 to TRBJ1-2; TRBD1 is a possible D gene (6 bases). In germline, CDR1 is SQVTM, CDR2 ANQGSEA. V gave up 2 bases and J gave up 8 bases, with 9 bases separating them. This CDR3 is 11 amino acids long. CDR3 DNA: TGCAGCGTTGAATCAGGGGACGGCTACACCTCC. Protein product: CSVESGDGYTS.

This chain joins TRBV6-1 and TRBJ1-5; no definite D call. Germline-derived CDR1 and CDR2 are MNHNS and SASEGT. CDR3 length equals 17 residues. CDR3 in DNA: TGTGTCAGTAGTGAGGGTATGACGACGGGGAGCAATCAGCCCCAGCATTTT. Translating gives CVSSEGMTTGSNQPQHF.

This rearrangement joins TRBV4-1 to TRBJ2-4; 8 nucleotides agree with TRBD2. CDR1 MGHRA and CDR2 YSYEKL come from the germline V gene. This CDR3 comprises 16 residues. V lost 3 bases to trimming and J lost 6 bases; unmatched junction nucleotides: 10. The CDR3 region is CASSQNLGGALNIQYF. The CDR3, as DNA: TGCGCCAGCAGCCAGAACCTCGGGGGGGCCCTAAACATTCAGTACTTC.

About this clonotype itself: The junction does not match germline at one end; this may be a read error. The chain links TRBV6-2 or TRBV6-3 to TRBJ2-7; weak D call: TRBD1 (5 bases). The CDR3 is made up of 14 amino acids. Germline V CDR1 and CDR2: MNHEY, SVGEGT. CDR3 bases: TGTGCCAACAGTTCCCCAAGGGGCGGCTACGAGCAGTACTTC. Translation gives CANSSPRGGYEQYF.

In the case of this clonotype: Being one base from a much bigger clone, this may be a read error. CDR3 residues: CSAPGKRTGGNEQYF. The CDR3 coding sequence is TGCAGTGCCCCCGGGAAGAGGACAGGGGGAAACGAGCAGTACTTC. The chain has TRBV20-1 and TRBJ2-7, with 10 bases matching TRBD1. CDR3 length equals 15 residues. V dropped 6 bases and J dropped 5; count of bases not matched to a gene: 13. Germline values: CDR1 DFQATT, CDR2 SNEGSKA (reference sequence).

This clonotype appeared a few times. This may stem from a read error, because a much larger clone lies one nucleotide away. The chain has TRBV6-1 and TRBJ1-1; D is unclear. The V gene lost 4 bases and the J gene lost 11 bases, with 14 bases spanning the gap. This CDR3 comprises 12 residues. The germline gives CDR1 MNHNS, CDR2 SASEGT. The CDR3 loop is CASSVNEDFAFF. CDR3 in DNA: TGTGCCAGCAGTGTTAATGAGGATTTTGCTTTCTTT.

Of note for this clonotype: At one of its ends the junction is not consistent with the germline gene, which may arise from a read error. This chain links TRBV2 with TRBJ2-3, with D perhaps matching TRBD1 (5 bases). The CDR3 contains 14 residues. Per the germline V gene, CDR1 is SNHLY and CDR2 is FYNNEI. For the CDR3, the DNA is TGTGCCAGCAGTCGAGCCTCTGGGGCAGATACGCAGTTTTTT. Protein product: CASSRASGADTQFF. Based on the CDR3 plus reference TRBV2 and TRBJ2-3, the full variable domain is EPEVTQTPSHQVTQMGQEVILRCVPISNHLYFYWYRQILGQKVEFLVSFYNNEISEKSEIFDDQFSVERPDGSNFTLKIRSTKLEDSAMYFCASSRASGADTQFFGPGTRLTVL.

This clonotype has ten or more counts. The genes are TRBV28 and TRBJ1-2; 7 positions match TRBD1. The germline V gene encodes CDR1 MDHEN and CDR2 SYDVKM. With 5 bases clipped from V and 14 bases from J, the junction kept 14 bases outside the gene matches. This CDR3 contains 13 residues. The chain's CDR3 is CASSPRQGPSVTF. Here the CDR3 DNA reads TGTGCCAGCAGTCCCCGACAGGGTCCGAGTGTTACCTTC.

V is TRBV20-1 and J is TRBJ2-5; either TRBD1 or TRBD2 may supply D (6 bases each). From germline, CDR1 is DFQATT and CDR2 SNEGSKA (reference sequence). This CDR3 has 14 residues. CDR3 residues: CYARRGGYQETQYF. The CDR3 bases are TGCTATGCTAGACGAGGGGGGTACCAAGAGACCCAGTACTTC.

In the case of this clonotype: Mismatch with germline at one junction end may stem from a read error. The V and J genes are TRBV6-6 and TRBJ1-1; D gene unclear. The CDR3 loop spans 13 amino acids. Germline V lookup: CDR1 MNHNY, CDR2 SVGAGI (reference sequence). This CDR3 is CANSYPQNTEAFF. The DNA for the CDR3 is TGTGCCAACAGTTATCCCCAGAACACTGAAGCTTTCTTT.

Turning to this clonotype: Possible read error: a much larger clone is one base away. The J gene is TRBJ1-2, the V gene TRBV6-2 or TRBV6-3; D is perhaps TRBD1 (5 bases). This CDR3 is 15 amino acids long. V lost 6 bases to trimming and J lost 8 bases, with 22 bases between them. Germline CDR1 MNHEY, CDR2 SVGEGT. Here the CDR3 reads CASRLRTWGGRGYTF. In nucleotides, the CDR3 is TGTGCCAGCAGACTCCGGACATGGGGCGGTCGAGGCTACACCTTC.

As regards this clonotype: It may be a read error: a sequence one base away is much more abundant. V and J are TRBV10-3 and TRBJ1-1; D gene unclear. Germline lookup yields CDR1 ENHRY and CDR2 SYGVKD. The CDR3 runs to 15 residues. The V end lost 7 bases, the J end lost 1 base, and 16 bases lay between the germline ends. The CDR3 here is CAIIGRGSRNTEAFF. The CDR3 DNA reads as TGTGCCATCATTGGCCGCGGGTCCCGGAACACTGAAGCTTTCTTT.

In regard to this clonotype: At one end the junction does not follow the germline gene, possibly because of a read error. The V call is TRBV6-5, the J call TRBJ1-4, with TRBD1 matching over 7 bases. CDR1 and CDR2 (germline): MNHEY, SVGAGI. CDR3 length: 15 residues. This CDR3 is CASRQGDWESEKLSF. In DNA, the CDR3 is TGTGCCAGCAGGCAGGGGGACTGGGAGTCGGAAAAACTGTCTTTT.